The clone carrying this TCR beta chain showed up many times. The antigen is not known. TCRdb re-analysed the reads in MiXCR, keeping a single row per CDR3 protein. The sample consists of 250,000 to 350,000 distinct CDR3 sequences, 20% to 30% of them appearing once. This specimen comes from a study of T cell repertoires in cytomegalovirus infection. Study in general: TCR beta signatures that were public indicated CMV infection and matching HLA type.

J lost 6 bases, V lost 6 bases, and 11 bases had no gene match. CDR3 length: 16 residues. Looked up from germline, CDR1 is SGHTA and CDR2 is FQGNSA. Findings and limits, study-wide: Carriers of CMV and the relevant HLA type were discriminated by public TCR beta frequency. HLA-C-restricted TCR beta clonotypes specific for CMV led the ex vivo response.

The chain has TRBV7-2 and TRBJ2-1; 10 nucleotides match TRBD2. The specimen sequenced was PBMCs. The sequence derives from a human donor in good health (CMV status not recorded). Some clones in this sample may be carry-over from other donors' samples. CDR3 in DNA: TGTGCCAGCAGGCCGAGAGCGGGAGGGGAGTCCAATGAGCAGTTCTTC. This gives the protein CASRPRAGGESNEQFF.